This TCR beta chain was captured in a study of blood T cell repertoires in COVID-19. Germline CDR1 and CDR2: SGHAT and FQNNGV. The V segment lost 5 bases and the J segment 4 bases; nucleotides outside the gene matches: 4. The CDR3 covers 14 residues. Profiling relied on immunoSEQ multiplex PCR, and the TCRdb table lists in-frame clones only, not all of them. The table lists 150,000 or so clones, 84% of them singletons. Participants came from 20 to 25 US areas, aged roughly 18 to 95 years. The gene calls are TRBV11-2 and TRBJ1-3; 8 bases are shared with TRBD1. The TCR comes from a man in his forties or fifties who had recovered from COVID-19. The sequenced sample consisted of PBMCs or T cells enriched from blood (not recorded which). CDR3 sequence: CASSADRAGNTIYF. The CDR3 region has the DNA TGTGCCAGCAGCGCGGACAGGGCCGGAAACACCATATATTTT.